This T cell receptor beta chain came from a study of cytomegalovirus exposure and HLA in healthy donors. Study findings and constraints: DRB1 had the most TCR associations and HLA-C the fewest, a later analysis found, with rates varying by HLA locus.

Concerning this clone itself: Antigen unknown.

This CDR3 contains 17 residues. After removal of 8 bases from V and 5 bases from J, the junction contained 11 bases not matched to a gene. Germline CDR1 is SGHVS and CDR2 is FQNEAQ. The PCR was carried out with 60 Vbeta primers and 13 Jbeta primers. Libraries were prepared by immunoSEQ multiplex PCR; TCRdb keeps only in-frame clonotypes and omits some of them. The top ten hold under 3% of the sample, which has 150,000 or so clones, around three fifths seen once. V usage is TRBV7-8 and J usage is TRBJ2-1, with 14 nucleotides matching TRBD2. This receptor was taken from a woman aged 25 to 39 in good health and CMV-seropositive. The sequenced sample consisted of PBMCs. This CDR3 reads CASLGIPGLAGDNEQFF. For the CDR3, the DNA is TGTGCCAGCTTAGGGATTCCGGGACTAGCGGGGGACAATGAGCAGTTCTTC.